These 5 T cell receptor beta chains were sequenced from one sample in a study of cytomegalovirus exposure and HLA in healthy donors. The PCR used 60 Vbeta and 13 Jbeta primers. The table came from immunoSEQ multiplex PCR; TCRdb's copy has only in-frame clones and leaves some out. The data contain about 190,000 clones, about 69% of them singletons. The sample comprised PBMCs. These receptors were taken from a man younger than 40 in good health and CMV-seropositive.

V and J are TRBV29-1 and TRBJ1-2, with D tentatively TRBD1 (5 bases). CDR1 is SQVTM, CDR2 ANQGSEA, per germline. V gave up 5 bases and J gave up 3 bases, with 7 bases separating them. This CDR3 spans 11 amino acids. Written as DNA, the CDR3 is TGCAGCGTTACGACAGACTATGGCTACACCTTC. Its translation is CSVTTDYGYTF. Full variable domain (remainder filled in from reference TRBV29-1 and TRBJ1-2): SAVISQKPSRDICQRGTSLTIQCQVDSQVTMMFWYRQQPGQSLTLIATANQGSEATYESGFVIDKFPISRPNLTFSTLTVSNMSPEDSSIYLCSVTTDYGYTFGSGTRLTVV.

The chain recombines TRBV9 with TRBJ2-7; D is unresolved. The V gene's germline CDR1 is SGDLS and CDR2 YYNGEE. V shed 0 bases and J shed 0 bases, with 7 bases lying between them. The CDR3 runs 14 residues. In DNA form, the CDR3 reads TGTGCCAGCAGCGTAGGGTACAACTCCTACGAGCAGTACTTC. Its translation: CASSVGYNSYEQYF.

This clone occurred a few times. This sequence joins TRBV7-2 and TRBJ2-5; 8 bases match TRBD2. CDR3 size: 14 residues. Trimming took 5 bases from V and 5 from J; bases not matched to a gene: 7. Germline values: CDR1 SGHTA, CDR2 FQGNSA. Here the CDR3 DNA reads TGTGCCAGCAGCCCTCGGGGGACTAGTGAGACCCAGTACTTC. Translation gives CASSPRGTSETQYF.

This sequence joins TRBV5-1 and TRBJ2-5, with 7 positions matching TRBD1. The trim removed 0 bases at V and 8 bases at J, leaving 7 bases unmatched. The CDR3 totals 14 residues. Germline V gives CDR1 SGHRS, CDR2 YFSETQ. CDR3 DNA: TGCGCCAGCAGCTTGGACCAGGGACAGCCCACCCAGTACTTC. As protein: CASSLDQGQPTQYF.

The CDR3 region is CASSPLGEQYF. The CDR3 DNA reads as TGTGCCAGCAGCCCCCTCGGCGAGCAGTACTTC. The chain is built from TRBV9 and TRBJ2-7, with D hard to call. Trimming pared 4 bases from V and 6 bases from J, leaving 8 bases between. The CDR3 runs to 11 residues. Germline CDR1 SGDLS, CDR2 YYNGEE.